A single sample gave rise to the 26 T cell receptor beta chains below, sequenced in a study of shared clonotypes between healthy human individuals. The assay was immunoSEQ multiplex PCR, and TCRdb's table has in-frame clones only and misses some. The table lists roughly 200,000 clones, 65% to 80% of them singletons. Sequencing was done on a sample of memory CD4+ T cells sorted from blood. The subset denotes: CD45RA-negative fraction. The receptors derive from a young man in good health.

V and J are TRBV11-1 and TRBJ2-6; 9 bases line up with TRBD1. Losses at the gene ends were 5 bases for V and 2 bases for J; bases not matched to a gene: 10. This CDR3 is 18 amino acids long. CDR1 SGHAT and CDR2 FQDESV come from the germline V gene (reference sequence). The CDR3: CASSPGGQGLTGANVLTF. The CDR3 coding sequence is TGTGCCAGCAGCCCAGGGGGACAGGGCCTCACTGGGGCCAACGTCCTGACTTTC.

This clone was seen repeatedly, ten times or more. The junction and the germline gene differ at one end; a read error may be behind it. The chain uses TRBV28 and TRBJ1-5; D is unclear. The CDR3 has 16 amino acids. Germline V gene sequence: CDR1 MDHEN, CDR2 SYDVKM. The DNA for the CDR3 is TGTGCCAGCAGGTTATGGAGGAGCCGCGGTAACCAGCCCCAGCATTTT. Translated: CASRLWRSRGNQPQHF.

This clone came up a few times. The CDR3 loop is CASSPPGYTF. CDR3 DNA: TGTGCCAGCTCCCCCCCCGGCTACACCTTC. The rearrangement links TRBV2 to TRBJ1-2; D is undetermined. This CDR3 contains 10 residues. V was shortened by 8 bases and J by 8 bases, with 9 bases between the two germline ends. CDR1 SNHLY and CDR2 FYNNEI come from the germline V gene.

This clone was seen only a few times. The rearrangement uses TRBV7-3 and TRBJ2-1; unclear D gene. Trimming removed 5 bases at V and 8 bases at J, with 10 bases between. Germline V gene data show CDR1 as SGHTA and CDR2 as FQGTGA. This CDR3 contains 12 residues. CDR3 sequence: CASSQTIDEQFF. CDR3 DNA: TGTGCCAGCAGCCAGACAATCGATGAGCAGTTCTTC.

This sequence joins TRBV6-6 and TRBJ2-1, with D perhaps matching TRBD1 or TRBD2 (6 bases each). V was cut by 6 bases and J by 8 bases, with 17 bases left in between. Germline CDR1 MNHNY, CDR2 SVGAGI (reference sequence). The CDR3 totals 14 residues. The CDR3 reads CASSPKGGGDEQFF. The CDR3 nucleotides are TGTGCCAGCAGCCCCAAGGGGGGTGGGGATGAGCAGTTCTTC.

This sequence joins TRBV5-1 and TRBJ2-1; D gene unclear. V lost 0 bases and J 3 bases, leaving 10 bases between the germline ends. Germline V gene data show CDR1 as SGHRS and CDR2 as YFSETQ. The CDR3 extends over 15 amino acids. CDR3 in amino acids: CASSLDLAGYNEQFF. CDR3 coding DNA: TGCGCCAGCAGCTTGGACCTTGCTGGCTACAATGAGCAGTTCTTC.

This clone was observed a few times. V is TRBV6-5 and J is TRBJ2-7; 10 nucleotides match TRBD2. The CDR3 runs to 15 residues. Germline loops: CDR1 MNHEY, CDR2 SVGAGI. The junction had 4 bases not matched to a gene; V was cut back by 2 bases and J by 3 bases. The CDR3 spells CASSYGSGRVYEQYF. CDR3 bases: TGTGCCAGCAGTTACGGAAGCGGGAGGGTCTACGAGCAGTACTTC.

This clone was counted a single time. For the CDR3, the DNA is TGTGCCAGCAGTGAAGTTAGCTTCGGTGCTAATGAAAAACTGTTTTTT. It is translated as CASSEVSFGANEKLFF. This rearrangement joins TRBV25-1 to TRBJ1-4, with D unresolved. The germline V gene has CDR1 MGHDK and CDR2 SYGVNS. The ends were cut back, 2 bases at V and 3 bases at J, with 13 bases in the middle. CDR3 length equals 16 residues.

The V and J genes are TRBV5-5 and TRBJ1-5; D remains unclear. Per the germline V gene, CDR1 is SGHKS and CDR2 is YYEKEE (reference sequence). V lost 0 bases, J lost 0 bases, and 7 bases lay in between. The CDR3 contains 15 residues. This CDR3 reads CASSLGSSSNQPQHF. The CDR3 DNA is TGTGCCAGCAGCTTGGGAAGTAGTAGCAATCAGCCCCAGCATTTT.

V and J are TRBV14 and TRBJ1-2; D call uncertain. V shed 1 base and J shed 8 bases, with 11 bases lying between them. The CDR3 has 13 amino acids. Per the germline V gene, CDR1 is SGHDN and CDR2 is FVKESK. CDR3 residues: CASSQVFGGGYTF. For the CDR3, the DNA is TGTGCCAGCAGCCAAGTTTTCGGAGGAGGCTACACCTTC. The entire variable domain, with the rest obtained from reference TRBV14 and TRBJ1-2, is as follows: EAGVTQFPSHSVIEKGQTVTLRCDPISGHDNLYWYRRVMGKEIKFLLHFVKESKQDESGMPNNRFLAERTGGTYSTLKVQPAELEDSGVYFCASSQVFGGGYTFGSGTRLTVV.

The gene calls are TRBV29-1 and TRBJ1-2, with TRBD1 matching over 7 bases. From germline, CDR1 is SQVTM and CDR2 ANQGSEA. With 7 bases clipped from V and 8 bases from J, the junction kept 16 bases outside the gene matches. CDR3 length: 14 amino acids. In DNA, the CDR3 is TGCAGCGCTCCTTTGGAATCGACAGGGACCGGCTACACCTTC. The encoded protein is CSAPLESTGTGYTF.

V and J are TRBV9 and TRBJ2-7, with no clear D. Trimming shortened V by 0 bases and J by 2 bases, and 12 bases separated the two germline ends. Germline CDR1 SGDLS, CDR2 YYNGEE. CDR3 length: 15 amino acids. The chain's CDR3 is CASSVGTVFTYEQYF. CDR3 nucleotide sequence: TGTGCCAGCAGCGTAGGAACAGTTTTTACCTACGAGCAGTACTTC.

This clone turned up a few times. The sample carries other DNA sequences with the same CDR3. The chain links TRBV2 to TRBJ2-5; 7 bases agree with TRBD1. The CDR3 extends over 12 amino acids. Germline lookup yields CDR1 SNHLY and CDR2 FYNNEI. After removal of 6 bases from V and 5 bases from J, the junction contained 3 bases not matched to a gene. The CDR3: CASRTTGETQYF. CDR3 sequence (DNA): TGTGCCAGCAGGACGACAGGGGAGACCCAGTACTTC.

This sequence joins TRBV5-1 and TRBJ1-1; 8 positions agree with TRBD1. The germline V gene encodes CDR1 SGHRS and CDR2 YFSETQ. V shed 7 bases, J shed 2 bases, and the junction held 7 bases outside the gene matches. This CDR3 has 14 amino acids. CDR3 nucleotide sequence: TGCGCCAGCTGGGATGACAGGGGAAACACTGAAGCTTTCTTT. It codes for CASWDDRGNTEAFF.

The chain recombines TRBV14 with TRBJ2-1; 8 bases line up with TRBD2. In germline, CDR1 is SGHDN, CDR2 FVKESK. J lost 4 bases, V lost 4 bases, and 12 bases had no gene match. This CDR3 region has 17 residues. The CDR3 reads CASSPRTSPSNYNEQFF. The CDR3 DNA reads TGTGCCAGCAGCCCCCGGACTAGCCCGAGTAATTACAATGAGCAGTTCTTC.

V and J are TRBV7-9 and TRBJ1-2, with D possibly TRBD1 on 6 matching bases. CDR1 is SEHNR, CDR2 FQNEAQ, per germline (reference sequence). V was clipped by 3 bases and J by 8 bases, with 16 bases between them. The CDR3 has 14 amino acids. The CDR3 here is CASSFSKGGRGYTF. For the CDR3, the DNA is TGTGCCAGCAGCTTCTCGAAAGGGGGGAGAGGCTACACCTTC.

This clone was seen only once. J is TRBJ2-7 and V is TRBV2; D perhaps matches TRBD2 (5 bases). The CDR3 runs to 14 residues. The V end was cut by 6 bases, the J end by 4 bases, with 16 bases between. Germline V gene data show CDR1 as SNHLY and CDR2 as FYNNEI. The CDR3 DNA reads as TGTGCCAGCAGGGCGGGCAGTACCTTGTACGAGCAGTACTTC. Translation: CASRAGSTLYEQYF.

The chain couples TRBV5-1 to TRBJ2-5, with 8 bases identical to TRBD2. The CDR3 totals 14 residues. Germline assignment: CDR1 SGHRS and CDR2 YFSETQ. V lost 4 bases to trimming and J lost 1 base; unmatched junction nucleotides: 3. The DNA of the CDR3 is TGCGCCAGCAGCATGGGGACTAGCCAAGAGACCCAGTACTTC. Translation gives CASSMGTSQETQYF.

V gene TRBV5-6 combines with J gene TRBJ2-3, with TRBD1 matching over 9 bases. J was trimmed by 2 bases and V by 4 bases; bases with no gene match: 5. The CDR3 extends over 15 amino acids. Per the germline V gene, CDR1 is SGHDT and CDR2 is YYEEEE. In nucleotides, the CDR3 is TGTGCCAGCAGCCCGACAGGGGGATTCACAGATACGCAGTATTTT. Protein product: CASSPTGGFTDTQYF.

The chain links TRBV14 to TRBJ2-1; 14 bases are shared with TRBD2. The CDR3 sequence is 18 residues long. The J segment lost 8 bases and the V segment lost 4 bases, leaving 13 bases of the junction unmatched. The germline gives CDR1 SGHDN, CDR2 FVKESK. The CDR3 DNA reads TGTGCCAGCAGCCTGCGCTCGGGACTAGCGGGAGTAGGCGATGAGCAGTTCTTC. It is translated as CASSLRSGLAGVGDEQFF.

The chain carries TRBV27 and TRBJ2-7; D remains ambiguous. The CDR3 runs 15 residues. Germline V gene lookup returns CDR1 MNHEY and CDR2 SMNVEV (reference sequence). Trimming pared 1 base from V and 2 bases from J, leaving 12 bases between. DNA for the CDR3: TGTGCCAGCAGTTTATATGGCCCAACAGCCTACGAGCAGTACTTC. Protein: CASSLYGPTAYEQYF.

The chain combines TRBV18 with TRBJ2-1, with D tentatively TRBD2 (6 bases). CDR1 is KGHSH and CDR2 is LQKENI in the germline V gene. Between the trimmed V and J ends, which lost 2 bases and 13 bases, there was a span of 12 bases. There are 12 residues in the CDR3. The chain's CDR3 is CASSPGREDQFF. The CDR3, as DNA: TGTGCCAGCTCACCAGGGCGGGAAGATCAGTTCTTC.

This clone appeared a few times. This sequence joins TRBV29-1 and TRBJ2-1; D possibly corresponds to TRBD1 (6 bases). CDR1 and CDR2 (germline): SQVTM, ANQGSEA. V dropped 6 bases and J dropped 2 bases, with 14 bases sitting between them. The CDR3 extends over 14 amino acids. The CDR3 loop reads CSVDRTAAYNEQFF. CDR3 sequence (DNA): TGCAGCGTGGACCGGACAGCGGCCTACAATGAGCAGTTCTTC.

Points on this clone: Other nucleotide sequences from this sample produce the same CDR3. V is TRBV28 and J is TRBJ2-6; D ambiguous. Trimming removed 5 bases from V and 0 bases from J, with 8 bases in between. The CDR3 sequence is 15 residues long. Germline V lookup: CDR1 MDHEN, CDR2 SYDVKM. The CDR3 protein is CASSLGSSGANVLTF. The CDR3 nucleotides read TGTGCCAGCAGTCTGGGGTCCTCTGGGGCCAACGTCCTGACTTTC.

This rearrangement joins TRBV15 to TRBJ1-4; TRBD1 matches at 7 bases. The ends lost 11 bases at V and 3 bases at J; junction bases unmatched: 9. The germline V gene has CDR1 LNHNV and CDR2 YYDKDF (reference sequence). The CDR3 is made up of 14 amino acids. CDR3 sequence: CAAREGTANEKLFF. The CDR3 DNA reads as TGTGCCGCGAGAGAAGGGACAGCTAATGAAAAACTGTTTTTT.

Ten or more counts support this clone. The J gene is TRBJ1-2, the V gene TRBV5-4; tentative D call: TRBD1 (5 bases). CDR1 is SGHNT, CDR2 YYREEE, per germline (reference sequence). Trimming stripped 10 bases from V and 4 bases from J, with 26 bases between. The CDR3 runs to 16 residues. In DNA form, the CDR3 reads TGTGCCTCAAGGGACGGGGGGATAACCTATAGCTATGGCTACACCTTC. It specifies CASRDGGITYSYGYTF.